The entry below gives a single T cell receptor beta chain sequence along with its context. Its antigen is still unknown. The record originates from a study of response to subunit inactivated influenza vaccine. MiXCR, run by TCRdb on the RT-PCR reads, gives a single entry per CDR3 protein. The sample lists under 200,000 distinct CDR3 sequences, around a tenth seen once, with around 35% in the top ten. Study observations and caveats: There was a suggestion from the authors that each seasonal influenza vaccination recruits few new T cells.

This CDR3 region has 13 residues. The ends lost 7 bases at V and 3 bases at J; junction bases unmatched: 5. The TCR comes from a man aged 50 to 75 who received an inactivated influenza vaccine. The source material was CD8+ T cells sorted from PBMCs, sampled around 25 months after vaccination. V gene TRBV12-3 or TRBV12-4 combines with J gene TRBJ1-1, with 7 bases matching TRBD1. The CDR3 is CASTQTGYTEAFF. The CDR3, as DNA: TGTGCCAGCACCCAGACAGGGTACACTGAAGCTTTCTTT.